Reported below is one T cell receptor (beta chain). The target of this receptor is not known. It has no much larger one-base neighbor in the sample; base qualities were not kept. The trial excluded patients who had a history of autoimmune disease or were on systemic immunosuppression. Peripheral blood for TCR sequencing was collected from all dose cohorts at baseline, on cycle 4 day 1, and on cycle 7 day 1. Samples came from an open-label, multicenter, first-in-human phase I dose-escalation trial of ivuxolimab. Adults with locally advanced or metastatic head and neck squamous cell, hepatocellular, melanoma or renal cell carcinoma were enrolled in the trial. Before TCR sequencing, CD4+ and CD8+ T cells were separately sorted from peripheral blood. For sequencing of the TCRbeta CDR3 region, genomic DNA was extracted from the sorted cells. The immunoSEQ Assay was used to sequence the TCRbeta CDR3 regions. Held by TCRdb, this immuneACCESS table contains in-frame sequences only and omits some clones. Under half of the omission traces to an unresolved V gene where checked; the cause of the rest is unknown. Present in this sample are tens of thousands of clones, around 83% of which were seen just once. Around 0.75% of the sample rests with the top ten.

Trimming costs V 1 base and J 5 bases, and their ends lie 13 bases apart. The CDR3 runs 15 residues from the cysteine to the phenylalanine. The retained sequence is limited to the CDR3, 45 bases, with the frame set at the first base. CDR1 and CDR2, looked up from the germline V gene (reference sequence), are SEHNR and FQNEAQ. The data are from a study of OX40 agonist ivuxolimab in advanced cancers. Turning to the overall study: Ivuxolimab, which targeted the costimulatory receptor OX40 (CD134), was an agonistic, fully human IgG2 monoclonal antibody. Intravenous ivuxolimab was administered to patients every 2 weeks at six dose levels: 0.01, 0.1, 0.3, 1.5, 3 and 10 mg/kg. Among the approximately 54 dose-escalation patients, roughly 20 had hepatocellular carcinoma, approximately 15 melanoma, 9 renal cell carcinoma and 9 head and neck cancer. In the dose-escalation cohort, around four fifths of patients were male, and the mean age was approximately 60 years, with a range of about 23 to 90. Prior anti-PD-1, anti-PD-L1 or anti-CTLA-4 therapy was permitted, and about two fifths of dose-escalation patients had received checkpoint inhibitors. Partial responses were achieved by three dose-escalation patients, of whom one had hepatocellular carcinoma and two had cutaneous melanoma. The point of sequencing TCRbeta in the periphery was to test whether ivuxolimab changed TCR sequence diversity and drove clonal T-cell expansion. The paper describes the monotherapy dose-escalation part (N of about 54 patients) of the phase I trial of ivuxolimab.

Paper-wide results and their limitations: Low levels of normalized T-cell clonal expansion were also seen in some patients who did not respond. At doses from 0.1 to 3.0 mg/kg, clonal expansion was seen in both CD4+ and CD8+ blood T cells between baseline and week 6. Which antigens the clonally expanded peripheral T cells were specific for was not determined. After ivuxolimab, more expanded clones were found on average in CD8+ T cells than in CD4+ T cells. In the 0.1-3.0 mg/kg groups, partial responders had among the lowest normalized peripheral clonal expansion, particularly in CD8+ T cells.

The chain is encoded by TRBV7-9 joined to TRBJ2-3, and TRBD2 may be the D gene, going by 6 matching bases. This clonotype was obtained from an adult with an advanced solid tumor such as melanoma, head and neck, liver or kidney cancer. The input for sequencing was CD4+ or CD8+ T cells sorted from blood, taken in a trial of the OX40 agonist ivuxolimab. Here the CDR3 is given as CASSLGGRDVDTQYF. At the DNA level, the sequence is TGTGCCAGCAGCTTAGGAGGGCGGGATGTAGATACGCAGTATTTT.